A single sample is the source of the 13 T cell receptor beta chains below, sequenced in a study of T cell clones after liver transplantation. Profiled with immunoSEQ multiplex PCR; TCRdb holds only in-frame clones, not every one. The repertoire holds tens of thousands of clones, with 70% to 85% as singletons. Here the sequenced sample was CD4+ T cells from blood, taken 45 to 47 months after liver transplant. Receptor source: a human patient who received a liver transplant. A subset of T cells may come from the graft donor.

The chain couples TRBV28 to TRBJ2-1; D not resolved. CDR1 and CDR2 from the germline V gene are MDHEN and SYDVKM. Trimming pared 6 bases from V and 6 bases from J, leaving 18 bases between. The CDR3 has 15 amino acids. The chain's CDR3 is CASSPTAIASNEQFF. The CDR3 DNA reads as TGTGCCAGCAGCCCCACGGCTATAGCTTCCAATGAGCAGTTCTTC. Using reference TRBV28 and TRBJ2-1 for the parts outside the CDR3, the full variable domain is DVKVTQSSRYLVKRTGEKVFLECVQDMDHENMFWYRQDPGLGLRLIYFSYDVKMKEKGDIPEGYSVSREKKERFSLILESASTNQTSMYLCASSPTAIASNEQFFGPGTRLTVL.

The rearrangement joins TRBV5-1 to TRBJ2-3; the D is unclear. Trimming took 1 base from V and 2 from J, leaving 8 bases between them. The CDR3 loop spans 14 amino acids. Germline lookup yields CDR1 SGHRS and CDR2 YFSETQ. CDR3: CASSLLNPTDTQYF. The DNA of the CDR3 is TGCGCCAGCAGCTTGTTAAACCCCACAGATACGCAGTATTTT.

This sequence joins TRBV29-1 and TRBJ2-7; TRBD1 agrees at 9 bases. This CDR3 has 14 amino acids. With V trimmed by 7 bases and J by 5 bases, 12 bases remained unmatched. CDR1 is SQVTM, CDR2 ANQGSEA, per germline. CDR3 region: CSAGRDRDFDEQYF. CDR3 nucleotides: TGCAGCGCTGGCCGGGACAGGGATTTCGACGAGCAGTACTTC.

The chain couples TRBV5-1 to TRBJ1-3; TRBD1 matches at 8 bases. This CDR3 spans 16 amino acids. CDR1 and CDR2 from the germline V gene are SGHRS and YFSETQ. Unmatched junction bases numbered 8, after V lost 4 bases and J lost 2 bases. CDR3 in amino acids: CASSIRGQGAGNTIYF. The DNA of the CDR3 is TGCGCCAGCAGCATAAGAGGACAGGGAGCTGGAAACACCATATATTTT.

The chain carries TRBV5-1 and TRBJ2-7, with 9 positions matching TRBD1. Trimming at V came to 3 bases and at J to 3 bases, leaving 4 bases not matched to a gene. The germline CDR1 and CDR2 sequences are SGHRS and YFSETQ. The CDR3 covers 14 residues. CDR3 region: CASSWGTGYYEQYF. Here the CDR3 DNA reads TGCGCCAGCAGCTGGGGGACAGGGTACTACGAGCAGTACTTC.

V and J are TRBV28 and TRBJ1-3, with 7 nucleotides matching TRBD1. Germline trimming cut 8 bases from V and 0 bases from J; bases unmatched to any gene: 10. This CDR3 is built from 16 residues. The V gene's germline CDR1 is MDHEN and CDR2 SYDVKM. CDR3 amino acids: CASLPGGTVSGNTIYF. Written as DNA, the CDR3 is TGTGCCAGCCTTCCGGGGGGGACAGTCTCTGGAAACACCATATATTTT.

The rearrangement links TRBV7-2 to TRBJ1-5; unclear D gene. Trimming took off 1 base at V and 7 bases at J, with 14 bases between the two ends. Germline-derived CDR1 and CDR2 are SGHTA and FQGNSA. This CDR3 is built from 15 residues. The CDR3 DNA reads as TGTGCCAGCAGCTTAGAAGTCTTGCGGGCCCAGCCCCAGCATTTT. This gives the protein CASSLEVLRAQPQHF.

The chain has TRBV28 and TRBJ1-1, with D possibly TRBD1 on 5 matching bases. V was pared by 5 bases and J by 3 bases, with 13 bases between. The CDR3 sequence is 14 residues long. In germline, CDR1 is MDHEN, CDR2 SYDVKM. CDR3 sequence: CASSLTGGYTEAFF. The CDR3, as DNA: TGTGCCAGCAGTCTTACCGGGGGGTACACTGAAGCTTTCTTT.

This chain joins TRBV7-6 and TRBJ1-1; TRBD1 is a possible D gene (5 bases). V lost 5 bases and J lost 1, with 14 bases in between. CDR3 length equals 15 residues. Germline V CDR1 and CDR2: SGHVS, FNYEAQ. The CDR3, as DNA: TGTGCCAGCAGCCCCCTTCGGGGCCCGAACACTGAAGCTTTCTTT. Translated: CASSPLRGPNTEAFF.

This chain uses TRBV7-6 with TRBJ1-2; TRBD1 matches at 7 bases. CDR1 and CDR2 from the germline V gene are SGHVS and FNYEAQ. CDR3 size: 14 residues. V was clipped by 3 bases and J by 6 bases; unmatched bases: 7. The CDR3 sequence is CASSLAGGVNGYTF. The CDR3 DNA follows: TGTGCCAGCAGCTTGGCAGGGGGTGTAAATGGCTACACCTTC.

The genes are TRBV7-9 and TRBJ1-2; maybe TRBD1 (6 bases). This CDR3 comprises 16 residues. Germline V CDR1 and CDR2: SEHNR, FQNEAQ (reference sequence). V was trimmed by 5 bases and J by 3 bases, leaving 19 bases between them. The CDR3: CASSGRPGGLDYGYTF. The CDR3 DNA reads TGTGCCAGCAGCGGCCGGCCGGGGGGGCTGGACTATGGCTACACCTTC. Complete variable domain (other parts from reference TRBV7-9 and TRBJ1-2): DTGVSQNPRHKITKRGQNVTFRCDPISEHNRLYWYRQTLGQGPEFLTYFQNEAQLEKSRLLSDRFSAERPKGSFSTLEIQRTEQGDSAMYLCASSGRPGGLDYGYTFGSGTRLTVV.

The V call is TRBV6-6, the J call TRBJ1-2; D is perhaps TRBD1 (5 bases). The germline CDR1 and CDR2 sequences are MNHNY and SVGAGI (reference sequence). The CDR3 is made up of 15 amino acids. Trimming cost V 6 bases and J 6 bases, with 20 bases left between them. CDR3 in DNA: TGTGCCAGCAGCTACCGAGGGGACGGCGCAAATGGCTACACCTTC. It specifies CASSYRGDGANGYTF.

The chain links TRBV5-1 to TRBJ2-3; possibly TRBD1 for D (5 bases). Germline V gives CDR1 SGHRS, CDR2 YFSETQ. The CDR3 totals 19 residues. V was trimmed by 0 bases and J by 2 bases, leaving 22 bases between them. In nucleotides, the CDR3 is TGCGCCAGCAGCTTGGAGGCCCATCCGTGGGGCGGAACCACAGATACGCAGTATTTT. Translation gives CASSLEAHPWGGTTDTQYF.